The entry below describes one T cell receptor beta chain. What this receptor recognizes is not known. No much larger clone is present one base from it, and per-base qualities are unavailable. Library prep was done by the immunoSEQ multiplex PCR assay. The multiplex PCR relied on a mix of 60 forward primers for TCR Vbeta segments and 13 reverse primers for TCR Jbeta segments. The CDR3 region of rearranged TCR beta genes was amplified from genomic DNA with a multiplex PCR assay. Amplified TCR beta libraries were sequenced as 87-base-pair reads on the Illumina HiSeq System. In the original analysis: A later analysis tallied about 77 million unique TCR beta chains across the 650 to 750 repertoires, and around 9.9 million of those chains were shared by two or more donors. A nearest-neighbor algorithm error-corrected the raw reads and collapsed the reads into unique sequences, merging closely related sequences to remove PCR and sequencing errors. CDR3 sequences were aligned to IMGT reference sequences to assign V, D and J gene segments. For a sequence to be retained, a match of at least six nucleotides to both a V gene segment and a J gene segment was required. A rearrangement counted as productive if the CDR3 had no stop codons and remained in frame with V and J, and every other rearrangement counted as non-productive. Following IMGT convention, CDR3 was defined as the stretch from the second conserved V-encoded cysteine to the conserved J-encoded phenylalanine. Sequences without an unambiguous match to a single V gene segment were excluded from the earlier analysis of 450 to 750 of the donors. An earlier analysis of over 450 of the donors classified V segments as functional when productive rearrangements were above 56.7% and as segregating when the standard deviation between donors was above 5%. A statistical classification framework was built for diagnosing cytomegalovirus status from the catalog of TCR beta chain sequences. V and J gene assignment, in a later analysis, came from comparing TCR nucleotide sequences with IMGT/GENE-DB human TR gene sequences. In a later analysis, CDR3 sequences and most-parsimonious VDJ recombination scenarios were assigned using the TCRdist pipeline. In a later analysis, each TCR beta chain was defined by its CDR3 amino acid sequence together with its V-gene family, and reads lacking a unique V-gene family were excluded. In a later analysis, 450 to 600 highly shared, low-generation-probability nucleotide sequences were removed to address suspected cross-contamination and a sequencing artifact. In a later analysis, a clonal expansion index was calculated for each public chain from normalized within-repertoire ranks of inferred template counts. In a later analysis, generation probabilities were computed using a VDJ recombination model fitted to out-of-frame rearrangements, and the results were checked against IGoR. In a later analysis, TCR-TCR, TCR-HLA and TCR-CMV co-occurrence was scored with hypergeometric tests, and a repertoire-size bias correction was applied to TCR pairs. A later analysis estimated false discovery rates by permuting HLA or CMV assignments 20 times. In a later analysis, co-occurring TCRs were grouped with DBSCAN, and TCRdist sequence similarity was added when clustering was performed within HLA-allele-positive subsets. For co-occurrence clustering, repertoires with fewer than 30,000 or more than 120,000 public chains were excluded, along with about five repertoires with anomalous nucleotide sharing. Entries here come from immuneACCESS through TCRdb and include only in-frame sequences with V and J called. Some clones fail to appear in such tables; in the studies checked, an unresolved V gene covers under half of the shortfall, and the cause of the remainder is unknown. The D gene and trimming were derived from the DNA, and the V and J assignments and clone size from that table. This sample holds roughly 120,000 clones; about 85% were observed only once. The ten largest clonotypes hold approximately 0.22% of the sample.

The cohort consisted of fewer than 700 healthy bone marrow donors. At the time of sampling, every cohort member was nominally healthy, though immune exposures that went unrecorded were likely present. The donor was CMV seronegative and was included in the group of approximately 350 seronegative cohort members. A peripheral blood sample was collected from each donor, and TCR beta sequencing was performed on peripheral blood mononuclear cells. Genomic DNA extraction from the blood cell samples was performed with the Qiagen DNeasy Blood Extraction Kit. This record comes from a study of cytomegalovirus exposure and HLA in healthy donors (dated by TCRdb to 2016 to 2017). Notes on the research overall: According to an earlier analysis of around 600 of the donors, about 179 million T cells yielded over 90 million unique TCR beta sequences and about 300 Gb of sequence data. An early release that covered several hundred HLA-typed donors contained about 300 gigabases of sequencing data and tens of millions of unique TCR sequences. Of the roughly 420 genotyped donors, roughly 76% were placed in the genetic ancestry cluster associated with self-reported Caucasian donors. The study aimed to test whether cataloging public T cell receptors could reveal signatures of past pathogen exposure. Using immunosequencing, the study profiled T cell repertoires from 666 subjects and related those repertoires to cytomegalovirus serostatus. Along with the roughly 670-subject first cohort, a separate validation cohort of around 120 different subjects was used. To predict cytomegalovirus infection status, the study combined high-throughput TCR immunosequencing, statistical association of individual TCRs with disease status, and machine learning. In a later analysis, previously published TCR beta repertoires from 600 to 850 donors were re-analyzed and high-resolution HLA genotyping was added so that TCR occurrence patterns could be studied. Rather than drawing on any new phenotypic data, the later analysis identified candidate immune exposures from TCR beta sequences and the way those sequences occurred across donors. To decide whether each TCR beta V gene segment behaved as functional or pseudogenic, an earlier analysis of some 540 of the donors relied on high-throughput TCR beta sequencing. Donor age, sex, ethnicity and CMV serostatus were collected together with the repertoire data. A later genetic analysis took genome-wide SNP genotypes for about three fifths of the 666 donors and used that subset as a discovery cohort. All discovery cohort repertoires had been generated using a single sequencing platform. HLA typing covered class I and class II loci at four-digit resolution. Typing coverage differed by locus: A, B, C, DRB1 and DQB1 were typed in about 629-640 donors, DQA1 in roughly 500, DPA1 in 600 to 610, and DPB1 in around 440. Because of strong linkage in the cohort, five DR-DQ haplotypes were treated as single units for association and clustering. Among some 400 genotyped donors of the cohort, an average of approximately 230,000 unique TCR beta nucleotide sequences were sequenced per donor, roughly 20% of them non-productive.

Paper-wide results and their limitations: In a later genetic analysis, a missense DCLRE1C variant was associated with V-gene and J-gene trimming of TCR beta chains, and the association was replicated in an independent cohort. A cluster of highly shared sequence variants was judged likely to represent a technical artifact of the sequencing pipeline. A later analysis found that TCR association rates varied across HLA loci, with DRB1 alleles showing the most associated TCRs and HLA-C alleles the fewest. In a later analysis, HLA-associated TCR beta chains showed more clonal expansion and lower generation probabilities than non-associated chains that were equally common. Because HLA typing was unavailable for some donors at each locus, only the typed subset was used in association tests. Approximately 18 rarely observed V segments, including chromosome 9 orphons, were excluded from the earlier analysis of a few hundred of the donors because counts were too low. Assigning TCR associations to individual alleles was difficult when HLA alleles, especially DR and DQ, strongly co-occurred. A further reported finding was that TCR beta sequences accurately predicted the HLA-A and HLA-B alleles for most subjects in the first cohort. Most TCR sequences were observed very rarely across donors, whereas some public TCRs were present in many individuals. The only immune exposure information available for the cohort was CMV serostatus. The classifier was reported to diagnose cytomegalovirus status with high specificity and sensitivity in both the original cohort and the validation cohort. It was suggested by the authors that the approach could potentially be generalized to other disease states and immunological phenotypes. Some IMGT-functional V segments, including TRBV6-2 and TRBV6-3, could not be told apart with the 87-base-pair reads, so those segments were excluded. According to a later analysis, most CMV-associated TCR beta chains appeared to be HLA-restricted, and the HLA associations seemed to be driven largely by CMV exposure. A later genetic analysis reported fewer N-insertions in productive TCRs among donors in an Asian-associated ancestry cluster than the approximately 700-donor mean. The presence/absence analyses assumed that sequencing depth was roughly uniform across donors, and that assumption may not be true. A later analysis reported that several top co-occurrence clusters appeared linked to parvovirus B19, influenza, CMV and Epstein-Barr virus. A few of the identified cytomegalovirus-associated TCR beta chains were confirmed in vitro to be specific for cytomegalovirus antigens. In the study, 164 TCR beta chains were listed as associated with cytomegalovirus. Linkage disequilibrium might explain the correlated functional status among segregating V segments, but an unknown experimental factor could not be excluded. In an earlier analysis of some 640 of the donors, most TCR beta V segments were observed in productive rearrangements about 87% or about 30% of the time, broadly matching IMGT annotations. A later analysis associated about 17,000 TCR beta sequences with specific HLA alleles at a false discovery rate of 0.05. In this cohort, only TCR beta chains were sequenced, and detectable features were limited by the absence of alpha or paired-chain data.

From a lookup of the germline V gene, CDR1 and CDR2 are SNHLY and FYNNEI. The CDR3 runs 15 amino acids, cysteine and phenylalanine included. Only the CDR3 part of the read is kept: 45 bases, read in frame from the first base. For this chain, trimming is 4 bases at the V end and 5 bases at the J end, and the number of junction bases without a gene match is 5. The chain joins TRBV2 to TRBJ1-4; TRBD1 lines up with 9 middle nucleotides. The sample was PBMCs. The TCR originated in a middle-aged man in good health and CMV-seronegative. Here the CDR3 is given as CASSADRGPNEKLFF. Read as DNA, the sequence is TGTGCCAGCAGTGCGGACAGGGGCCCCAATGAAAAACTGTTTTTT.